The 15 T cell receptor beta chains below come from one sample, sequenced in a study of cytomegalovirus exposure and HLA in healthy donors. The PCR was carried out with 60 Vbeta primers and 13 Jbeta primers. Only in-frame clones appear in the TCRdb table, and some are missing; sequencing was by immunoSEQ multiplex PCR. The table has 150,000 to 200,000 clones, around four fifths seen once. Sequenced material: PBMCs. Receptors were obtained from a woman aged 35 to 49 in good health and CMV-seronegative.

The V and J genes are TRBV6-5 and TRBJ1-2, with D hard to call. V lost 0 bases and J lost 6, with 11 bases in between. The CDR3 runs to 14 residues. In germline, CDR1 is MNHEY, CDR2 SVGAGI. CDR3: CASSYSTGWDGYTF. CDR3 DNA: TGTGCCAGCAGTTACTCCACGGGGTGGGATGGCTACACCTTC.

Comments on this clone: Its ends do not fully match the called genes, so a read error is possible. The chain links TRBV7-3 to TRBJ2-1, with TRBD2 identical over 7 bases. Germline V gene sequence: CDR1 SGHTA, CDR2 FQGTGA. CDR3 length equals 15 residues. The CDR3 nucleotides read TGTGCCAGCAGCTTAGGAGCGGGAAGGGGAAATGGGCAGTTCTTC. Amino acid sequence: CASSLGAGRGNGQFF.

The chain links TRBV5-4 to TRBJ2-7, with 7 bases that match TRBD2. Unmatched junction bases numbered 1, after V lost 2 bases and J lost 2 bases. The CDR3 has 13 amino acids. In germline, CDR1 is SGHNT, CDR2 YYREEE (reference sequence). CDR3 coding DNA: TGTGCCAGCAGCTTCGCGGGGGCCTACGAGCAGTACGTC. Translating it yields CASSFAGAYEQYV.

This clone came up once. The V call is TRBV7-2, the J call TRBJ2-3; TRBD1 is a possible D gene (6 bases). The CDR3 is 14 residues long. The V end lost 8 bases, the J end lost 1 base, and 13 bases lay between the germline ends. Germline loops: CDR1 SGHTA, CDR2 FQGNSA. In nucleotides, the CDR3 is TGTGCCAGCCGCCAGGACAGTCGCACAGATACGCAGTATTTT. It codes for CASRQDSRTDTQYF. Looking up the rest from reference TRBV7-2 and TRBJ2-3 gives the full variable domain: GAGVSQSPSNKVTEKGKDVELRCDPISGHTALYWYRQSLGQGLEFLIYFQGNSAPDKSGLPSDRFSAERTGGSVSTLTIQRTQQEDSAVYLCASRQDSRTDTQYFGPGTRLTVL.

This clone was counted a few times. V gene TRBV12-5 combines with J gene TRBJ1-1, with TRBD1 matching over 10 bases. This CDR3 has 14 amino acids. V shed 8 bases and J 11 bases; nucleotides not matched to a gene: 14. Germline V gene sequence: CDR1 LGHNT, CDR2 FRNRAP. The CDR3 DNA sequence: TGTGCTAGTAACCCTGGGACAGGGGCGTGGGGCGCTTTCTTT. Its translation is CASNPGTGAWGAFF.

CDR3: CASSLRTIQETQYF. The CDR3 region has the DNA TGTGCCAGCAGCCTAAGGACTATCCAAGAGACCCAGTACTTC. The genes are TRBV13 and TRBJ2-5, with a possible D match to TRBD2 (6 bases). V shed 5 bases and J shed 1 base, with 11 bases lying between them. The CDR3 contains 14 residues. Per germline, CDR1 PRHDT and CDR2 FYEKMQ (reference sequence).

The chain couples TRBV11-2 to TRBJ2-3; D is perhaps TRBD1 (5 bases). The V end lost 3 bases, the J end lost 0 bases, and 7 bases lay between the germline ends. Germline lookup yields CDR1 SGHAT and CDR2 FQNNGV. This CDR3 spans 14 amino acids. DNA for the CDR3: TGTGCCAGCAGCTTGCGGACAAGCACAGATACGCAGTATTTT. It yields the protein CASSLRTSTDTQYF.

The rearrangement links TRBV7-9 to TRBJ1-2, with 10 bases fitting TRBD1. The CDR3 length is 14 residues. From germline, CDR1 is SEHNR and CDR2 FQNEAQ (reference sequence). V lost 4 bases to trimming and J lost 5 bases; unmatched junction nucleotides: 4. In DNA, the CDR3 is TGTGCCAGCAGCTCCGGGACAGGGGATTATGGCTACACCTTC. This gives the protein CASSSGTGDYGYTF.

CDR3 bases: TGTGCCAGCAGTGAAGCGGGACTGTACACAGATACGCAGTATTTT. This gives the protein CASSEAGLYTDTQYF. V is TRBV2 and J is TRBJ2-3; D possibly corresponds to TRBD2 (6 bases). CDR1 and CDR2 (germline): SNHLY, FYNNEI. V lost 0 bases and J 2 bases, leaving 9 bases between the germline ends. The length of the CDR3 is 15 residues.

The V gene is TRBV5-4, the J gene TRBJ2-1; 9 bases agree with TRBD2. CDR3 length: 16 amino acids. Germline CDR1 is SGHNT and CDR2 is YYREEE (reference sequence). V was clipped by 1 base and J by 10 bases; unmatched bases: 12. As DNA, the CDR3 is TGTGCCAGCAGCTTGATTGGCGGGAGGGCCCGTGGAGAGCAGTTCTTC. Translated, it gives CASSLIGGRARGEQFF.

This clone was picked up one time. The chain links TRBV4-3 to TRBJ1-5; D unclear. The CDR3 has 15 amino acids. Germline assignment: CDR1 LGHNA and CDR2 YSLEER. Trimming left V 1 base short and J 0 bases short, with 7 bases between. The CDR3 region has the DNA TGCGCCAGCAGCCAAGTCGCGTATAGCAATCAGCCCCAGCATTTT. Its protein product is CASSQVAYSNQPQHF.

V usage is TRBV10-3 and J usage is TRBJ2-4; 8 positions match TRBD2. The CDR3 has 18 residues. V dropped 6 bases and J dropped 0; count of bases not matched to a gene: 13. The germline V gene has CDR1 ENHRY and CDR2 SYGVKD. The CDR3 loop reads CAISGSGDGPLAKNIQYF. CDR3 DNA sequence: TGTGCCATCAGCGGTAGCGGGGACGGGCCCTTAGCCAAAAACATTCAGTACTTC.

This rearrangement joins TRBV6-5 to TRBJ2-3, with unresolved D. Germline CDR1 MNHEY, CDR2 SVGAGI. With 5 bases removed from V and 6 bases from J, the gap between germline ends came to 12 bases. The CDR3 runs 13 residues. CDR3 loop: CASSESYLDTQYF. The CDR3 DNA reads TGTGCCAGCAGTGAATCTTACTTGGATACGCAGTATTTT.

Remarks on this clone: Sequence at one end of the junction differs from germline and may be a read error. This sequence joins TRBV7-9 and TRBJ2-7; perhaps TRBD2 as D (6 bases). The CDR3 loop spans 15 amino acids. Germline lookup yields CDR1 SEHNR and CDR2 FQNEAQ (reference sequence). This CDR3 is CSSSSRETSSYEQYF. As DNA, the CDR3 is TGTTCCAGCAGCTCCCGGGAGACGAGCTCCTACGAGCAGTACTTC.

The CDR3 DNA follows: TGCGCCAGCAGCTTGGACAGCGGGATTAACAATGAGCAGTTCTTC. Translation gives CASSLDSGINNEQFF. V is TRBV5-1 and J is TRBJ2-1; 7 bases line up with TRBD2. Trimming at V came to 0 bases and at J to 5 bases, leaving 5 bases not matched to a gene. The CDR3 extends over 15 amino acids. CDR1 is SGHRS and CDR2 is YFSETQ in the germline V gene.